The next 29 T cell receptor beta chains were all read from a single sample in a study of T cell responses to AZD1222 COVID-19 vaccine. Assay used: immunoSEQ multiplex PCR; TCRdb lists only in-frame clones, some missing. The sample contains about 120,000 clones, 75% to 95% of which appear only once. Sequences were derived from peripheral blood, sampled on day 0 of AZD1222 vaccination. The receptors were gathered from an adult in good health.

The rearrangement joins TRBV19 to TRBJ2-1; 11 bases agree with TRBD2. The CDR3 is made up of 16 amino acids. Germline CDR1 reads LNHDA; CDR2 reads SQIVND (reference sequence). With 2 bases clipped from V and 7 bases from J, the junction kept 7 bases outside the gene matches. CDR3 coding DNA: TGTGCCAGTAGTATATGGTCACTAGCGGGAGTAAATGAGCAGTTCTTC. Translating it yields CASSIWSLAGVNEQFF. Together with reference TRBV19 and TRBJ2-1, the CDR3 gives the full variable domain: DGGITQSPKYLFRKEGQNVTLSCEQNLNHDAMYWYRQDPGQGLRLIYYSQIVNDFQKGDIAEGYSVSREKKESFPLTVTSAQKNPTAFYLCASSIWSLAGVNEQFFGPGTRLTVL.

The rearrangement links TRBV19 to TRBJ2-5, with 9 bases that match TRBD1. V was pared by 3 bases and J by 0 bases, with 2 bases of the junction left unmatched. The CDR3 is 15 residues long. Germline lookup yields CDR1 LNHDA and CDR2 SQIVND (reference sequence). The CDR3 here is CASSMGTGNQETQYF. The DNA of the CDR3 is TGTGCCAGTAGTATGGGGACAGGGAACCAAGAGACCCAGTACTTC.

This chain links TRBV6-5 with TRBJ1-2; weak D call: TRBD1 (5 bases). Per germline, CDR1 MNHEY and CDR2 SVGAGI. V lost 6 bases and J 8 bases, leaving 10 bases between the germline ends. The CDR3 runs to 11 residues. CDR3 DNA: TGTGCCAGCAGAGGGGCTCGGGGCTACACCTTC. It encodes CASRGARGYTF.

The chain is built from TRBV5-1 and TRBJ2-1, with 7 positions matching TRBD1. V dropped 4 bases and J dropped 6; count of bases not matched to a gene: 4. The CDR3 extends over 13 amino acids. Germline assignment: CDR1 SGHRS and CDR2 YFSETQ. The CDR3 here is CASSQGQRNEQFF. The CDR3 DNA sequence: TGCGCCAGCAGCCAGGGACAGCGCAATGAGCAGTTCTTC. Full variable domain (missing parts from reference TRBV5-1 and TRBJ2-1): KAGVTQTPRYLIKTRGQQVTLSCSPISGHRSVSWYQQTPGQGLQFLFEYFSETQRNKGNFPGRFSGRQFSNSRSEMNVSTLELGDSALYLCASSQGQRNEQFFGPGTRLTVL.

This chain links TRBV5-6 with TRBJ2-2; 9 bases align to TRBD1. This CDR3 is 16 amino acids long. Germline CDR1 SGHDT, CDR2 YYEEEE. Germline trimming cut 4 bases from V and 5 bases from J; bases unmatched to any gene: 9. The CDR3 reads CASSRKQGAGTGELFF. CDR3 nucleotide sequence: TGTGCCAGCAGCCGTAAACAGGGGGCGGGGACCGGGGAGCTGTTTTTT.

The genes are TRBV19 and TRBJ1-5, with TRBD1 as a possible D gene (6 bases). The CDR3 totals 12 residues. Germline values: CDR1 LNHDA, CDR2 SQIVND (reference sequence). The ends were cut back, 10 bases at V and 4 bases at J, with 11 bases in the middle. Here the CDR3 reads CATTGLNQPQHF. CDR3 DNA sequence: TGTGCCACTACAGGGTTGAATCAGCCCCAGCATTTT.

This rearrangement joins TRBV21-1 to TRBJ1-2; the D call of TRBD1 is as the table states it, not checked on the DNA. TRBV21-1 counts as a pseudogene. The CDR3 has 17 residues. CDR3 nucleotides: TGTGCCAGCAGCTCGGGGCTCCCCTCAACAGGGCCAGAGGGCTACACCTTC. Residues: CASSSGLPSTGPEGYTF.

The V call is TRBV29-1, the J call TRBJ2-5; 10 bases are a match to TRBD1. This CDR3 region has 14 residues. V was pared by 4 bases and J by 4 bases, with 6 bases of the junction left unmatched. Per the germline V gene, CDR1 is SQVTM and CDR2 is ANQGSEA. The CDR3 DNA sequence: TGCAGCGTTGGTAAAGGGACAGGGGCAGAGACCCAGTACTTC. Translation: CSVGKGTGAETQYF.

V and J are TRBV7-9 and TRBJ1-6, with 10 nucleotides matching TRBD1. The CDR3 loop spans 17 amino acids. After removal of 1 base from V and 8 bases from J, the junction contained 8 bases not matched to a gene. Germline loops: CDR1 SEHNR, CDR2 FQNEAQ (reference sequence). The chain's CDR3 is CASSLGLSGTGDSPLHF. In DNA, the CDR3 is TGTGCCAGCAGCTTAGGACTTTCCGGGACAGGGGATTCACCCCTCCACTTT.

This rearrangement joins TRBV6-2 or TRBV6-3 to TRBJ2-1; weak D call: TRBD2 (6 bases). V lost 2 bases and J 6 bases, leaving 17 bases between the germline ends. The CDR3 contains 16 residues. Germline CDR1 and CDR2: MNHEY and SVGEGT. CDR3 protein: CASSYGGTQAGNEQFF. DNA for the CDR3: TGTGCCAGCAGTTACGGAGGGACGCAGGCGGGCAATGAGCAGTTCTTC.

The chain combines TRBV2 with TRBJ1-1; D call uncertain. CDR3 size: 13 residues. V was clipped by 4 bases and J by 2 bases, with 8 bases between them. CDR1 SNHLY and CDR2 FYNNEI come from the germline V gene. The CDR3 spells CASSVGLNTEAFF. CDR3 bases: TGTGCCAGCAGTGTAGGCTTAAACACTGAAGCTTTCTTT.

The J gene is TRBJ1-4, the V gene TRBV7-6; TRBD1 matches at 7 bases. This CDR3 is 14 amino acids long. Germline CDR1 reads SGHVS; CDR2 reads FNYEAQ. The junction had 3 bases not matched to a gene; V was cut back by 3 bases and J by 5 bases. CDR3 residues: CASSFTDRNEKLFF. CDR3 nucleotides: TGTGCCAGCAGCTTTACGGACAGGAATGAAAAACTGTTTTTT.

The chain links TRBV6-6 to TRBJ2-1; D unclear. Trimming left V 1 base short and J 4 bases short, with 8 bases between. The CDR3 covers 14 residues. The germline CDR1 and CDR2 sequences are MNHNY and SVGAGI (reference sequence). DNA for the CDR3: TGTGCCAGCAGTTACTTTCGCCTTTACAATGAGCAGTTCTTC. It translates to CASSYFRLYNEQFF.

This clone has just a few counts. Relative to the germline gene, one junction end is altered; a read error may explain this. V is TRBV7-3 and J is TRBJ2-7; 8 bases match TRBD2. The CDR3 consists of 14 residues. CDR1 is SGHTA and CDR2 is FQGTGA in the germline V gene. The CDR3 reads CASSLSGGAYEQYF. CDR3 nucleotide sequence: TGTGCCAGCAGTTTAAGCGGGGGAGCCTACGAGCAGTACTTC. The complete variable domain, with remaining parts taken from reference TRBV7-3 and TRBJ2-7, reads GAGVSQTPSNKVTEKGKYVELRCDPISGHTALYWYRQSLGQGPEFLIYFQGTGAADDSGLPNDRFFAVRPEGSVSTLKIQRTERGDSAVYLCASSLSGGAYEQYFGPGTRLTVT.

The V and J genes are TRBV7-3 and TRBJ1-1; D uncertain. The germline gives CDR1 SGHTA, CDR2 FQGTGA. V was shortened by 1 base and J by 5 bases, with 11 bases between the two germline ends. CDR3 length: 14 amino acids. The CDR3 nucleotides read TGTGCCAGCAGCTTAAGTCCGGGAGAGACTGAAGCTTTCTTT. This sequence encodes CASSLSPGETEAFF.

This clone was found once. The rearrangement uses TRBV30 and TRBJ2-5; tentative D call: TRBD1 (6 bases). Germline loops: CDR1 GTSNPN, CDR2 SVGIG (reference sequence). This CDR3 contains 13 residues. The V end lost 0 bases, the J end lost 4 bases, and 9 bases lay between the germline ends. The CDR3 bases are TGTGCCTGGAGTGTCTCCAGGGGAGAGACCCAGTACTTC. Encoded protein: CAWSVSRGETQYF.

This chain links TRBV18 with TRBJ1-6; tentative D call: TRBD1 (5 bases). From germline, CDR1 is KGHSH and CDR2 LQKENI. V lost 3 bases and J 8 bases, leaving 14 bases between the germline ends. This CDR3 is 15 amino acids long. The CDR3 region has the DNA TGTGCCAGCTCACCCATGGCAGGGTTGGATTCACCCCTCCACTTT. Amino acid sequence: CASSPMAGLDSPLHF.

CDR3 nucleotide sequence: TGTGCCAGCAGTCCAGGATTTAGGGAGCAGTTCTTC. Protein: CASSPGFREQFF. The rearrangement links TRBV6-5 to TRBJ2-1; D uncertain. Trimming removed 5 bases from V and 10 bases from J, with 12 bases in between. Germline V gene lookup returns CDR1 MNHEY and CDR2 SVGAGI. CDR3 size: 12 residues.

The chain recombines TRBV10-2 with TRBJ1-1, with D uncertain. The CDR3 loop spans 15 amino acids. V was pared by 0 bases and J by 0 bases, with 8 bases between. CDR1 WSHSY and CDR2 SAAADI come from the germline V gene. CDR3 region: CASSESNSLNTEAFF. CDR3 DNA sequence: TGCGCCAGCAGTGAGTCGAACAGCTTGAACACTGAAGCTTTCTTT.

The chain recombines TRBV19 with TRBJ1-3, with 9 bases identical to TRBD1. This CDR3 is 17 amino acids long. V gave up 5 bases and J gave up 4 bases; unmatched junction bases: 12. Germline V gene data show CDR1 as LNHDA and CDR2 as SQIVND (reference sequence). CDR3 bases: TGTGCCAGTAGTTTGCGGACAGGGGCTCACGCGGGAAACACCATATATTTT. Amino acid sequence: CASSLRTGAHAGNTIYF.

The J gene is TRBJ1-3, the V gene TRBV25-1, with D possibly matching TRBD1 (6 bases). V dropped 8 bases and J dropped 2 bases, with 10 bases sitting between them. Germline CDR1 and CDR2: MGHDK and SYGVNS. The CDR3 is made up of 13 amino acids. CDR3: CASAQGTGNTIYF. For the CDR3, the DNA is TGTGCCAGCGCACAGGGTACTGGAAACACCATATATTTT.

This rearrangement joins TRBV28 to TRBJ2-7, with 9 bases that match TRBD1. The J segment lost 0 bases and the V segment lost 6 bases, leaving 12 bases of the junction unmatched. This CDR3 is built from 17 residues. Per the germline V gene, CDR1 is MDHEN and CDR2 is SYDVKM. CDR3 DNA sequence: TGTGCCAGCAGACCGCACGGGGGGACAGGGTTCTCCTACGAGCAGTACTTC. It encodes CASRPHGGTGFSYEQYF.

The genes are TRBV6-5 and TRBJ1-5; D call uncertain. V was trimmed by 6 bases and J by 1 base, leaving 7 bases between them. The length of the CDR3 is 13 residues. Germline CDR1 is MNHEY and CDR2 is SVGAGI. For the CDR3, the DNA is TGTGCCAGCAGGGACGGGAGCAATCAGCCCCAGCATTTT. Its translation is CASRDGSNQPQHF.

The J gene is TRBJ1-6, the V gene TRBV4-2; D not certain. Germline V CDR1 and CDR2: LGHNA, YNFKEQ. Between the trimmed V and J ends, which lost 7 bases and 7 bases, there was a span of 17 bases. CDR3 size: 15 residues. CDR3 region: CASTPDLETNSPLHF. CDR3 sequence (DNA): TGTGCCAGCACCCCGGACCTAGAGACCAATTCACCCCTCCACTTT.

In DNA form, the CDR3 reads TGTGCCAGCAGTCCACACCGACTAGCGCGGGTCACAGATACGCAGTATTTT. Translation gives CASSPHRLARVTDTQYF. The chain recombines TRBV28 with TRBJ2-3; 8 positions match TRBD2. Germline V lookup: CDR1 MDHEN, CDR2 SYDVKM. This CDR3 has 17 residues. Losses at the gene ends were 5 bases for V and 2 bases for J; bases not matched to a gene: 12.

The CDR3 is CASRNGPSNTEAFF. CDR3 DNA sequence: TGTGCCAGCAGAAACGGACCATCGAACACTGAAGCTTTCTTT. The J gene is TRBJ1-1, the V gene TRBV6-5, with no clear D. Trimming stripped 6 bases from V and 1 base from J, with 12 bases between. Germline V gives CDR1 MNHEY, CDR2 SVGAGI. This CDR3 has 14 residues.

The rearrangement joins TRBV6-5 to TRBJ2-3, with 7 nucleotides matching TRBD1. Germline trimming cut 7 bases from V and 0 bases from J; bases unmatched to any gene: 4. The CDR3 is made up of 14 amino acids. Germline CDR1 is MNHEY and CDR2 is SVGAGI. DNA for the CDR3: TGTGCCAGCACAAGGGGGCAAAGCACAGATACGCAGTATTTT. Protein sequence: CASTRGQSTDTQYF.

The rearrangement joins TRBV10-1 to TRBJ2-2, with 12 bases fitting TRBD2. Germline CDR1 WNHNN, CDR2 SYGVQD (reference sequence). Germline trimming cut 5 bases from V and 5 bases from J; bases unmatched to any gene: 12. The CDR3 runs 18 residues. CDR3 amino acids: CASSPLAGGRPGTGELFF. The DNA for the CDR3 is TGCGCCAGCAGTCCACTAGCGGGAGGCCGCCCGGGGACCGGGGAGCTGTTTTTT.

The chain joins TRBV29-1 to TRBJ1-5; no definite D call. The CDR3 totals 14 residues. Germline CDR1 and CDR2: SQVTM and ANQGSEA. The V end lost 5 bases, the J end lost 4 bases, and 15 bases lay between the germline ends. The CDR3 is CSVRGPGLNQPQHF. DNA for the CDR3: TGCAGCGTTCGAGGTCCCGGTCTAAATCAGCCCCAGCATTTT.